Listed below are T cell receptor beta chains from one sample, sequenced in a study of blood T cell repertoires in COVID-19. Some clones are missing from TCRdb's copy, which holds only in-frame ones; the method was immunoSEQ multiplex PCR. The sample lists roughly 380,000 clones, around 87% occurring once. Sequences were obtained from PBMCs or T cells enriched from blood (not recorded which). These receptors all come from a man younger than 45 who had recovered from COVID-19. The CDR3 runs from the conserved cysteine through the conserved F or W. D genes are given only for firm matches. Expanded clones get a size class; other rows say once, few or many, or leave the size out.

-	-	TRBV7-2	TRBJ1-1	CASRLTGEGTTEAFF	TGTGCCAGCAGGCTCACCGGGGAGGGGACCACTGAAGCTTTCTTT
TRBD1	-	TRBV27	TRBJ1-2	CASSPNRGASGYGYTF	TGTGCCAGCAGTCCTAACAGGGGCGCTTCTGGCTATGGCTACACCTTC
TRBD1	-	TRBV6-5	TRBJ1-1	CATARQGYTEAFF	TGTGCCACCGCCCGACAGGGGTACACTGAAGCTTTCTTT
TRBD1	-	TRBV10-3	TRBJ1-2	CAISESPGQVVNGYTF	TGTGCCATCAGTGAATCCCCGGGACAGGTCGTAAATGGCTACACCTTC
TRBD1	-	TRBV9	TRBJ2-3	CASSEGTATDTQYF	TGTGCCAGCAGCGAGGGGACAGCCACAGATACGCAGTATTTT
TRBD1	once	TRBV4-2	TRBJ1-2	CASSQELLLMGQGATNGYTF	TGTGCCAGCAGCCAAGAGTTACTCCTGATGGGACAGGGGGCGACTAATGGCTACACCTTC
-	-	TRBV5-1	TRBJ2-7	CASSLSSGGQIYEQYF	TGCGCCAGCAGCCTAAGTTCAGGTGGCCAGATCTACGAGCAGTACTTC
TRBD1	-	TRBV29-1	TRBJ2-7	CSVYPGQSYEQYF	TGCAGCGTTTACCCGGGACAGAGCTACGAGCAGTACTTC
TRBD1	once	TRBV4-1	TRBJ1-2	CASSQDGTGDYGYTF	TGCGCCAGCAGCCAAGATGGGACAGGGGACTATGGCTACACCTTC
TRBD1	-	TRBV3-1/TRBV3-2	TRBJ2-1	CASRLTGTGGNEQFF	TGTGCCAGCAGGCTTACCGGGACAGGGGGCAATGAGCAGTTCTTC
-	-	TRBV6-5	TRBJ1-5	CASSYPGQPQHF	TGTGCCAGCAGTTACCCTGGCCAGCCCCAGCATTTT
-	-	TRBV20-1	TRBJ1-1	CSAVQVSEAFF	TGCAGTGCAGTACAGGTCTCCGAAGCTTTCTTT
TRBD2	-	TRBV2	TRBJ2-3	CASKASGGPDTQYF	TGTGCCAGCAAAGCTAGCGGGGGCCCGGATACGCAGTATTTT
-	-	TRBV30	TRBJ2-7	CAWAELGFFSEQYF	TGTGCCTGGGCCGAACTAGGCTTTTTTAGCGAGCAGTACTTC
-	-	TRBV6-5	TRBJ2-3	CASRQGALSTDTQYF	TGTGCCAGCAGACAAGGGGCCCTAAGCACAGATACGCAGTATTTT
-	-	TRBV6-1	TRBJ2-3	CASSEAGEADTQYF	TGTGCCAGCAGTGAAGCGGGGGAGGCAGATACGCAGTATTTT
-	-	TRBV10-2	TRBJ1-4	CASGRAGEKLFF	TGCGCCAGCGGTAGGGCGGGTGAAAAACTGTTTTTT
-	once	TRBV6-2/TRBV6-3	TRBJ1-1	CASSYPVSRGEAFF	TGTGCCAGCAGTTACCCCGTTTCTCGGGGGGAAGCTTTCTTT
-	-	TRBV5-1	TRBJ1-4	CASSLGRGPEKLFF	TGCGCCAGCAGCTTGGGCAGGGGTCCCGAAAAACTGTTTTTT
-	-	TRBV4-2	TRBJ1-2	CASSQVGGYGYTF	TGTGCCAGCAGCCAAGTAGGAGGCTATGGCTACACCTTC
-	-	TRBV7-2	TRBJ2-7	CASSFRGHPYEQYF	TGTGCCAGCAGCTTCCGTGGACATCCCTACGAGCAGTACTTC
TRBD1	few	TRBV19	TRBJ1-5	CASSRGQGLDQPQHF	TGTGCCAGTAGTAGGGGACAGGGTCTCGATCAGCCCCAGCATTTT
-	-	TRBV11-2	TRBJ1-1	CASSLDWSGNTEAFF	TGTGCCAGCAGCTTAGATTGGTCGGGAAACACTGAAGCTTTCTTT
TRBD2	-	TRBV11-2	TRBJ2-3	CASSLVPLTSGGRGTQYF	TGTGCCAGCAGCTTAGTTCCCCTTACTAGCGGGGGAAGGGGGACGCAGTATTTT
TRBD2	-	TRBV28	TRBJ2-7	CASSLGTSGGKEQYF	TGTGCCAGCAGTCTCGGGACTAGCGGGGGGAAGGAGCAGTACTTC
TRBD1	-	TRBV6-6	TRBJ1-2	CASRYGTGDYGYTF	TGTGCCAGCAGGTACGGGACAGGAGACTATGGCTACACCTTC
-	-	TRBV6-5	TRBJ1-1	CATQDSNTEAFF	TGTGCCACCCAGGATTCGAACACTGAAGCTTTCTTT
-	-	TRBV19	TRBJ1-2	CASSIGAGFSYGYTF	TGTGCCAGTAGTATCGGCGCAGGGTTTAGCTATGGCTACACCTTC
TRBD1	-	TRBV2	TRBJ1-2	CASRGGTGNYGYTF	TGTGCCAGCAGGGGTGGGACAGGGAACTATGGCTACACCTTC
TRBD1	-	TRBV3-1/TRBV3-2	TRBJ2-7	CASSQVGQGGYEQYF	TGTGCCAGCAGCCAAGTAGGACAGGGCGGTTACGAGCAGTACTTC
-	-	TRBV7-8	TRBJ1-5	CASSPSGVSNQPQHF	TGTGCCAGCAGCCCAAGCGGGGTTAGCAATCAGCCCCAGCATTTT
-	once	TRBV9	TRBJ2-7	CASATGSSYEQYF	TGTGCCAGCGCAACAGGGAGCTCCTACGAGCAGTACTTC
TRBD2	-	TRBV18	TRBJ2-3	CASSSGLAGADTQYF	TGTGCCAGCTCATCCGGACTAGCGGGAGCTGATACGCAGTATTTT
-	-	TRBV6-5	TRBJ2-2	CASSYQGNTGELFF	TGTGCCAGCAGTTACCAGGGAAACACCGGGGAGCTGTTTTTT
TRBD1	once	TRBV6-5	TRBJ1-2	CASSSGGLIGYTF	TGTGCCAGCAGTTCAGGGGGCTTGATCGGCTACACCTTC
-	-	TRBV6-2/TRBV6-3	TRBJ2-7	CASSYTGSEQYF	TGTGCCAGCAGTTACACGGGGTCCGAGCAGTACTTC
-	-	TRBV7-2	TRBJ1-6	CASSLGALRNSPLHF	TGTGCCAGCAGCTTGGGGGCGCTTAGGAATTCACCCCTCCACTTT
-	-	TRBV5-1	TRBJ1-1	CASSLEGTSNTEAFF	TGCGCCAGCAGCTTGGAGGGGACTTCGAACACTGAAGCTTTCTTT
-	-	TRBV12-3/TRBV12-4	TRBJ2-1	CASSLDTPHEQFF	TGTGCCAGCAGTTTAGACACACCTCATGAGCAGTTCTTC
-	-	TRBV12-5	TRBJ1-5	CASGTGSAQPQHF	TGTGCTAGCGGCACAGGGTCAGCTCAGCCCCAGCATTTT
-	-	TRBV7-3	TRBJ2-2	CASSPPASNHGELFF	TGTGCCAGCAGCCCCCCGGCTAGCAACCACGGGGAGCTGTTTTTT
-	-	TRBV5-4	TRBJ1-2	CASSWPGNYGYTF	TGTGCCAGCAGCTGGCCGGGAAACTATGGCTACACCTTC
-	-	TRBV5-4	TRBJ1-1	CASSQTVNTEAFF	TGTGCCAGCAGCCAGACAGTTAACACTGAAGCTTTCTTT
TRBD1	-	TRBV9	TRBJ2-1	CASGQGATPYNEQFF	TGTGCCAGCGGCCAGGGGGCAACACCCTACAATGAGCAGTTCTTC
TRBD1	-	TRBV5-4	TRBJ1-2	CASSQGAQQDGYTF	TGTGCCAGCAGCCAGGGGGCGCAGCAGGATGGCTACACCTTC
TRBD1	-	TRBV6-2/TRBV6-3	TRBJ2-2	CASSYWDRVDTGELFF	TGTGCCAGCAGCTATTGGGACAGGGTGGACACCGGGGAGCTGTTTTTT
-	few	TRBV7-8	TRBJ1-1	CASSLERGEAFF	TGTGCCAGCAGCTTAGAGAGGGGGGAAGCTTTCTTT